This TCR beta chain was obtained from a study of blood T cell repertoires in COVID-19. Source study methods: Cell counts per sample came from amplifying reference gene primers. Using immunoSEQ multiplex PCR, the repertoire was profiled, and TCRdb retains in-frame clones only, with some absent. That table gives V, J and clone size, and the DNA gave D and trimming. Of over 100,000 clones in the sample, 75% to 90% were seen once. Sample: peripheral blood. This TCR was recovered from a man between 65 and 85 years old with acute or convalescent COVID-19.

CDR3 loop: CSVQGSWTGVNTEAFF. In nucleotides, the CDR3 is TGCAGCGTCCAGGGTTCCTGGACAGGAGTGAACACTGAAGCTTTCTTT. This rearrangement joins TRBV29-1 to TRBJ1-1, with 7 bases lining up with TRBD1. The ends lost 6 bases at V and 0 bases at J; junction bases unmatched: 13. The CDR3 length is 16 residues. Per the germline V gene, CDR1 is SQVTM and CDR2 is ANQGSEA.